This TCR beta chain was captured by sequencing in a study of cytomegalovirus exposure and HLA in healthy donors. Sampled while nominally healthy, donors likely had unrecorded immune exposures. Amplification used 60 Vbeta primers and 13 Jbeta primers. The assay was immunoSEQ multiplex PCR, and TCRdb's table has in-frame clones only and misses some. The data show over 150,000 clones, 65% to 80% seen once. This CDR3 region has 15 residues. Germline CDR1 is SGHAT and CDR2 is FQNNGV. Trimming cost V 4 bases and J 2 bases; bases outside gene matches: 2. Sample: PBMCs. The chain joins TRBV11-2 to TRBJ2-5; TRBD2 agrees at 12 bases. The receptor was isolated from a man aged 18 to 29 in good health and CMV-seronegative. The CDR3 loop reads CASSSSGGAQETQYF. CDR3 coding DNA: TGTGCCAGCAGCTCTAGCGGGGGGGCTCAAGAGACCCAGTACTTC.